This T cell receptor beta chain originates from a study of blood T cell repertoires in COVID-19. This CDR3 comprises 14 residues. The germline gives CDR1 MDHEN, CDR2 SYDVKM. Trimming removed 4 bases from V and 0 bases from J, with 6 bases in between. How the authors handled the data: For nucleated cells, counts were estimated from reference gene primer amplification. Method: immunoSEQ multiplex PCR; TCRdb's copy keeps in-frame clones and lacks some. V, J and clone size derive from that table, while D and trimming were established from the DNA sequence. Altogether around 300,000 clones are present, 88% being singletons, with the ten largest covering around 2%.

The sequencing sample was made of PBMCs or T cells enriched from blood (not recorded which). The chain combines TRBV28 with TRBJ1-4; D is unclear. The receptor was isolated from a woman aged 55-69 years in a cohort exposed to, infected with or recovered from COVID-19 (not recorded which). CDR3 protein: CASSYSATNEKLFF. The CDR3 DNA follows: TGTGCCAGCAGTTACAGTGCAACTAATGAAAAACTGTTTTTT.